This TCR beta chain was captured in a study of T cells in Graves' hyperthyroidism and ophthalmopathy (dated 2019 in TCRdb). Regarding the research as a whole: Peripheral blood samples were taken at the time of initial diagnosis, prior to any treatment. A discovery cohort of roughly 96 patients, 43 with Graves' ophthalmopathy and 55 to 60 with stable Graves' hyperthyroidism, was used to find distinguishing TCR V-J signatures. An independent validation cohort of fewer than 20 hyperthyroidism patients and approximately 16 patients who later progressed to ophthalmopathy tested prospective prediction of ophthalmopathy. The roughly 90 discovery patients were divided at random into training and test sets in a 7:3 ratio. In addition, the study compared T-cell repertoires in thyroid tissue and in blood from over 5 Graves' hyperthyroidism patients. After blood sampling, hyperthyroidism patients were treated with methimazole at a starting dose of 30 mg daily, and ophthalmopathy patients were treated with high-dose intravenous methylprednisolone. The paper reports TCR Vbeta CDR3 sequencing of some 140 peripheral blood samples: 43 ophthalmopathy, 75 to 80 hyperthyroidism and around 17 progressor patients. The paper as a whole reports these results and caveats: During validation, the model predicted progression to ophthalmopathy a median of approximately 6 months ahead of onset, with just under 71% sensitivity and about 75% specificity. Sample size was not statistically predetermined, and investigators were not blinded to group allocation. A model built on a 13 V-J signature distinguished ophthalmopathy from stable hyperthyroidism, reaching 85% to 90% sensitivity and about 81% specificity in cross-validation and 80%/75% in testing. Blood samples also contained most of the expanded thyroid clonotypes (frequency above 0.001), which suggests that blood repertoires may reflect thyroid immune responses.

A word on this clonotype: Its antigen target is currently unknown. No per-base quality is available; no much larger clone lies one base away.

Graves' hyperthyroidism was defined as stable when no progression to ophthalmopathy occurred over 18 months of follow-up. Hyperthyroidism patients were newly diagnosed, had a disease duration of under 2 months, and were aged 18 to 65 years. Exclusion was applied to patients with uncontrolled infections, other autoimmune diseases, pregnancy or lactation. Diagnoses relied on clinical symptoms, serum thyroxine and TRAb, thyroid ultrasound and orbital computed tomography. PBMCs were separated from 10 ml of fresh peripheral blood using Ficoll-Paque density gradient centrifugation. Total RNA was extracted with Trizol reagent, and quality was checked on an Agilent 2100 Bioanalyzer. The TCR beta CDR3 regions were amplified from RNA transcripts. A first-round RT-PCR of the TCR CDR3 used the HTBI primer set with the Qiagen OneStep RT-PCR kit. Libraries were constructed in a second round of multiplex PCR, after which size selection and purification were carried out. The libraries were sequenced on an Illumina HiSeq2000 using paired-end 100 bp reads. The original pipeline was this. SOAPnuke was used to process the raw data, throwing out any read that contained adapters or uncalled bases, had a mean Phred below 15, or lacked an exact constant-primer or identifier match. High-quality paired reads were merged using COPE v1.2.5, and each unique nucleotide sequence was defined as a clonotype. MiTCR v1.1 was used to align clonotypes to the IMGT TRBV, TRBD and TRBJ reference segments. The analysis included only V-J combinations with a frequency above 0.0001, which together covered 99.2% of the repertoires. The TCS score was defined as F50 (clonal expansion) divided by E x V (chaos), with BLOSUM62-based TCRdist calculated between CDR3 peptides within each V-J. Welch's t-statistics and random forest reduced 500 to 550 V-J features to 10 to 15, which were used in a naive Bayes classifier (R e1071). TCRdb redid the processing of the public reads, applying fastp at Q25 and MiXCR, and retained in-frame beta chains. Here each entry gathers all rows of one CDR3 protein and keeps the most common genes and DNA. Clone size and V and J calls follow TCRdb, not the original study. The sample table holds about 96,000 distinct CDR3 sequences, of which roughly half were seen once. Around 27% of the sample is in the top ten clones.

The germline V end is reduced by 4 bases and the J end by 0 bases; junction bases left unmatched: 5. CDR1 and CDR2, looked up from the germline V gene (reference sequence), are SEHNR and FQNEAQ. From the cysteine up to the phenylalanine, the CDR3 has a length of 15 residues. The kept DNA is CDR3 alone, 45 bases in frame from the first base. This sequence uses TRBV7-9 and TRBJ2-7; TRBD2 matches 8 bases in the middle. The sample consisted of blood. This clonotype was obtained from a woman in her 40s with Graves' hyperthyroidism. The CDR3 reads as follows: CASSSSGQSSYEQYF. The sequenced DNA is TGTGCCAGCAGCTCTAGCGGGCAGAGCTCCTACGAGCAGTACTTC.